This T cell receptor beta chain was captured by sequencing in a study of blood T cells in healthy people across ages. Broader study findings: Versus aged donors, long-lived donors had higher diversity and more naive CD4+ cells.

With respect to this clonotype: Its antigen remains unknown.

The ends were cut back, 6 bases at V and 0 bases at J, with 16 bases in the middle. The CDR3 loop spans 15 amino acids. The V gene's germline CDR1 is SGHRS and CDR2 YFSETQ. PCR was performed a second time for 7 to 11 cycles using a sample-barcoded 5' primer and a J-beta primer mix. TCRdb reprocessed the 5' RACE reads with MiXCR, giving one entry per CDR3 protein. The sample carries 550,000 to 700,000 distinct CDR3 sequences, about 25% recorded once. Sequencing was carried out using blood. The clonotype originates from a woman in her 70s in good health. The chain has TRBV5-1 and TRBJ2-7; the D gene is possibly TRBD1 (5 bases). The DNA of the CDR3 is TGCGCCAGCATGTTGGATGTGACAGTCTCCTACGAGCAGTACTTC. Translated: CASMLDVTVSYEQYF. The entire variable domain, with the rest obtained from reference TRBV5-1 and TRBJ2-7, is as follows: KAGVTQTPRYLIKTRGQQVTLSCSPISGHRSVSWYQQTPGQGLQFLFEYFSETQRNKGNFPGRFSGRQFSNSRSEMNVSTLELGDSALYLCASMLDVTVSYEQYFGPGTRLTVT.